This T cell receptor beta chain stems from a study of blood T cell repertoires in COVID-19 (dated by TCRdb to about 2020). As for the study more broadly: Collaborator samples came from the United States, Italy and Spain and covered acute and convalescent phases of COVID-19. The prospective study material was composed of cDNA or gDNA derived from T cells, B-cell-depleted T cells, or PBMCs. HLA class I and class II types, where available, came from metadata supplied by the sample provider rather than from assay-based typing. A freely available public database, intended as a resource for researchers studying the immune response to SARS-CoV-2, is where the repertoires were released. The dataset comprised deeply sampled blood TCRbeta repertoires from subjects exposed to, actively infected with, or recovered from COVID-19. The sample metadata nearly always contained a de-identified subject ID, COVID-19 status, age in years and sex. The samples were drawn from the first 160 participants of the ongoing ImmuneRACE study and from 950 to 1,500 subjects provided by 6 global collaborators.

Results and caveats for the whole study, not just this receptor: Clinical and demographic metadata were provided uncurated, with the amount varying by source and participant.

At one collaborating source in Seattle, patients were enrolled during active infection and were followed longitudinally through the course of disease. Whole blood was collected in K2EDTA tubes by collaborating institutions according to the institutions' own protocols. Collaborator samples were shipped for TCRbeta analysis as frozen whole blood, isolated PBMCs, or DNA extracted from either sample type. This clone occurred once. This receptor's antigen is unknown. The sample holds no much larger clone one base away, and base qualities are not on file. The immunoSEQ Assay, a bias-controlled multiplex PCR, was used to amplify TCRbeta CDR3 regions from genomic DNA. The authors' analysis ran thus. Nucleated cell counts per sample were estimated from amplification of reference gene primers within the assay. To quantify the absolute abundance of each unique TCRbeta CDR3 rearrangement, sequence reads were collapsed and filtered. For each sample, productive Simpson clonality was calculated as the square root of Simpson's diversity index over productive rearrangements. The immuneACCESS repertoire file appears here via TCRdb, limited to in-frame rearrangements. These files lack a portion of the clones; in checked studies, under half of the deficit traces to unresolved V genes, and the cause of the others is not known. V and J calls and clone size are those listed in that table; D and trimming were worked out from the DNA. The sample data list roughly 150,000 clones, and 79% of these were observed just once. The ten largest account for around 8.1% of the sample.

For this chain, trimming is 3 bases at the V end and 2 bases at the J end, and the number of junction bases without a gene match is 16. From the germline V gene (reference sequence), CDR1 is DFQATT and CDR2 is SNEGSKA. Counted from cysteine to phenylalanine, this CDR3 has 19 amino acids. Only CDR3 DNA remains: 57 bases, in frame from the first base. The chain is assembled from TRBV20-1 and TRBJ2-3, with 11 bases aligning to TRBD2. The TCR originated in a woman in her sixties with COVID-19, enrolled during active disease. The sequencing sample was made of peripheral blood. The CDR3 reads CSASLLAGDLETHTDTQYF. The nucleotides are TGCAGTGCTAGTTTACTAGCGGGAGATCTTGAAACACACACAGATACGCAGTATTTT.